This T cell receptor beta chain was identified in a study of T cell responses to AZD1222 COVID-19 vaccine. This clone was seen just once. Its specificity is not known. General observations from the study: Mapped onto spike, vaccine-associated CD4 TCRs spanned it and were dominant at 160-218 and 743-854. As reported, nearly half of all spike-specific TCRs target variant regions that are unmutated. Only after the peak T cell response were repertoires sampled.

Repertoires were generated with immunoSEQ multiplex PCR, while TCRdb's copy carries only in-frame clones and drops some. The sample has more than 100,000 clones; approximately 91% are singletons. The receptor was derived from an adult in good health. The input for sequencing was peripheral blood, taken on day 0 of AZD1222 vaccination.

This CDR3 reads CASSQDLAPGYEQYF. DNA of the CDR3: TGTGCCAGCAGCCAAGATTTAGCCCCGGGGTACGAGCAGTACTTC. J is TRBJ2-7 and V is TRBV3-1 (or the pseudogene TRBV3-2), with D perhaps matching TRBD2 (5 bases). V shed 0 bases and J shed 4 bases, with 13 bases lying between them. Germline values: CDR1 LGHDT, CDR2 YNNKEL (reference sequence). The CDR3 spans 15 residues.